This TCR beta chain was found in a study of cytomegalovirus exposure and HLA in healthy donors. Trimming took 8 bases from V and 0 from J, leaving 10 bases between them. There are 13 residues in the CDR3. Germline CDR1 and CDR2: MNHEY and SVGAGI. Libraries were prepared by immunoSEQ multiplex PCR; TCRdb keeps only in-frame clonotypes and omits some of them. This table has around 130,000 clones, just under 90% appearing once. The sequence was obtained from a man between 25 and 39 years old in good health and CMV-seronegative. The material sequenced was PBMCs. The chain joins TRBV6-5 to TRBJ1-1; D is undetermined. The CDR3 loop is CASEGPLNTEAFF. In DNA form, the CDR3 reads TGTGCCAGCGAGGGCCCCTTGAACACTGAAGCTTTCTTT.